This TCR beta chain was recorded in a study of T-cell reconstitution after alpha-beta-depleted transplantation in children. TCRbeta library construction was performed incorporating unique molecular identifiers. TCRdb processed the PCR reads anew with MiXCR; each CDR3 protein has one entry. The sample records over 550,000 distinct CDR3 sequences, roughly a tenth being singletons. Trimming at V came to 8 bases and at J to 1 base, leaving 2 bases not matched to a gene. There are 14 residues in the CDR3. Looked up from germline, CDR1 is MNHEY and CDR2 is SVGEGT. This clonotype was observed a handful of times.

The chain joins TRBV6-2 or TRBV6-3 to TRBJ2-2, with 9 bases matching TRBD1. This clonotype was obtained from a human donor who donated a stem cell graft to a child with acute myeloid leukemia. This specimen consisted of PBMCs from the stem cell graft donor, obtained from the stem cell graft. CDR3 in amino acids: CASRDRVNTGELFF. Here the CDR3 DNA reads TGTGCCAGCCGGGACAGGGTGAACACCGGGGAGCTGTTTTTT.